This T cell receptor (beta chain) appears in the sequencing data of a study of shared clonotypes between healthy human individuals. Whole-study results and caveats: Non-shared clonotypes displayed generation probabilities falling below those of clonotypes present in all four donors.

With respect to this clone: The antigen is not known.

Authors' analysis steps: Without quality scores, immunoSEQ junctional reads could not be filtered like full-length reads. The table came from immunoSEQ multiplex PCR; TCRdb's copy has only in-frame clones and leaves some out. V and J calls and clone size are those listed in that table; D and trimming were worked out from the DNA. The sample has 2 million to 2.5 million clones, 85% to 95% seen once; the top ten hold 0.3% to 0.4%. Sequencing input: naive CD4+ T cells from PBMCs. Noted subset: CD45RA+ positively selected. This TCR was sampled from a young man in good health. Some clones in this sample may be carry-over from other donors' samples.

The CDR3 here is CASSPGKTGFSGANVLTF. The CDR3 DNA sequence: TGTGCCAGCAGCCCCGGCAAGACAGGGTTCTCTGGGGCCAACGTCCTGACTTTC. V and J are TRBV7-2 and TRBJ2-6, with TRBD1 identical over 7 bases. The CDR3 consists of 18 residues. The V gene's germline CDR1 is SGHTA and CDR2 FQGNSA. With V trimmed by 5 bases and J by 0 bases, 10 bases remained unmatched. Variable domain in full (rest from reference TRBV7-2 and TRBJ2-6): GAGVSQSPSNKVTEKGKDVELRCDPISGHTALYWYRQSLGQGLEFLIYFQGNSAPDKSGLPSDRFSAERTGGSVSTLTIQRTQQEDSAVYLCASSPGKTGFSGANVLTFGAGSRLTVL.